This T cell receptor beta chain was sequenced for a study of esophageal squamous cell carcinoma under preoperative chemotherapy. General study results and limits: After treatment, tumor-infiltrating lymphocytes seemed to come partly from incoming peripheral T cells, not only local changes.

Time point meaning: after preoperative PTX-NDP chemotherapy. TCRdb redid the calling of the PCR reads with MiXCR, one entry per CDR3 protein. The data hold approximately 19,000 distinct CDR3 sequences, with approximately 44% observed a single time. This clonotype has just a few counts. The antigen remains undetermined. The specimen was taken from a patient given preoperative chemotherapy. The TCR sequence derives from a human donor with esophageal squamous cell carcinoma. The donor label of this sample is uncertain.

The CDR3, as DNA: TGTGCCAGCAGCTTAGCGTGGACTAGCGGGAGGGCCGTCGAGCAGTTCTTC. Residues: CASSLAWTSGRAVEQFF. The V gene is TRBV7-2, the J gene TRBJ2-1; 15 bases are a match to TRBD2. The CDR3 totals 17 residues. Trimming at V came to 0 bases and at J to 10 bases, leaving 7 bases not matched to a gene. Germline V gene sequence: CDR1 SGHTA, CDR2 FQGNSA.